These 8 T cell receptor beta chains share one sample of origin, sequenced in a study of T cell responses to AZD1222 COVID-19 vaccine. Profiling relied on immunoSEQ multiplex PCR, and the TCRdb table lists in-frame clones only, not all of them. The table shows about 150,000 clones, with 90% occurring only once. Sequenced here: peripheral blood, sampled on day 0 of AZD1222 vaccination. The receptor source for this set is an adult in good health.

CDR3 residues: CAWSVSQGVNEQYF. CDR3 DNA: TGTGCCTGGAGTGTTAGTCAGGGTGTCAACGAGCAGTACTTC. The chain is built from TRBV30 and TRBJ2-7; TRBD1 might be the D (5 bases). V dropped 0 bases and J dropped 5 bases, with 14 bases sitting between them. CDR3 length equals 14 residues. Germline V CDR1 and CDR2: GTSNPN, SVGIG (reference sequence). Using reference TRBV30 and TRBJ2-7 for the parts outside the CDR3, the full variable domain is SQTIHQWPATLVQPVGSPLSLECTVEGTSNPNLYWYRQAAGRGLQLLFYSVGIGQISSEVPQNLSASRPQDRQFILSSKKLLLSDSGFYLCAWSVSQGVNEQYFGPGTRLTVT.

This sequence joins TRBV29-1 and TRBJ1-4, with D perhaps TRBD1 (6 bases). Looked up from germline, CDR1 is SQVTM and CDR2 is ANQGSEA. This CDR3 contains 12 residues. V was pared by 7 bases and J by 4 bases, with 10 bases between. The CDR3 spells CSARQDNEKLFF. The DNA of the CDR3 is TGCAGCGCTAGACAGGATAATGAAAAACTGTTTTTT.

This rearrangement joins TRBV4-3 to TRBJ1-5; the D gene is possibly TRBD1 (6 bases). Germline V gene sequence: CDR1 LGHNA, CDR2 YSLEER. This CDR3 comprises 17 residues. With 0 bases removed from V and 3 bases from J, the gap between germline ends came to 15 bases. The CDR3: CASSQDPAGVLNQPQHF. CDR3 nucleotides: TGCGCCAGCAGCCAAGATCCGGCAGGGGTACTCAATCAGCCCCAGCATTTT.

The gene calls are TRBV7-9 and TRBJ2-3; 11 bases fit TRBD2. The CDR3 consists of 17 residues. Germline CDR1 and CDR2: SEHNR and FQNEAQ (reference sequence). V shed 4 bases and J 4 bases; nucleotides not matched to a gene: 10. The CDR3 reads CASSSRLAGTTADTQYF. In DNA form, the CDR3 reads TGTGCCAGCAGCTCACGACTAGCGGGGACCACTGCAGATACGCAGTATTTT.

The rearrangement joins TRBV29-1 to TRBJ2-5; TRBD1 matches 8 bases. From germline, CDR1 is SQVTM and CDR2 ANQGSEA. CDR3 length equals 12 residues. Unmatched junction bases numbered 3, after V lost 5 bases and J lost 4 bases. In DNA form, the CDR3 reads TGCAGCGTTCTACAGGGGGGAGAGACCCAGTACTTC. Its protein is CSVLQGGETQYF. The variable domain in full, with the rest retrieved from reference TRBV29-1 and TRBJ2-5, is SAVISQKPSRDICQRGTSLTIQCQVDSQVTMMFWYRQQPGQSLTLIATANQGSEATYESGFVIDKFPISRPNLTFSTLTVSNMSPEDSSIYLCSVLQGGETQYFGPGTRLLVL.

CDR3 amino acids: CASSQAGGVSGPLHF. In DNA form, the CDR3 reads TGCGCCAGCAGCCAAGCAGGGGGGGTATCGGGGCCCCTCCACTTT. This rearrangement joins TRBV4-1 to TRBJ1-6; 7 bases match TRBD1. V was pared by 1 base and J by 13 bases, with 10 bases of the junction left unmatched. The V gene's germline CDR1 is MGHRA and CDR2 YSYEKL. The CDR3 runs to 15 residues.

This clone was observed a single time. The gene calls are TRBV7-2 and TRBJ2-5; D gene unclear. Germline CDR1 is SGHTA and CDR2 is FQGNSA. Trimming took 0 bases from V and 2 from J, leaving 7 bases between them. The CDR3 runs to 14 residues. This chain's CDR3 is CASSLAPQQETQYF. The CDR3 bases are TGTGCCAGCAGCTTAGCCCCCCAACAAGAGACCCAGTACTTC.

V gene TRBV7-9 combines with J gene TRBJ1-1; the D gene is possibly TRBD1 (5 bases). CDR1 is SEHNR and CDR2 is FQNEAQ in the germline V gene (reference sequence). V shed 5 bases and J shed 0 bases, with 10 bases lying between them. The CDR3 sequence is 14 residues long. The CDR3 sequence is CASSGGQMNTEAFF. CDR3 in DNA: TGTGCCAGCAGCGGTGGACAAATGAACACTGAAGCTTTCTTT.